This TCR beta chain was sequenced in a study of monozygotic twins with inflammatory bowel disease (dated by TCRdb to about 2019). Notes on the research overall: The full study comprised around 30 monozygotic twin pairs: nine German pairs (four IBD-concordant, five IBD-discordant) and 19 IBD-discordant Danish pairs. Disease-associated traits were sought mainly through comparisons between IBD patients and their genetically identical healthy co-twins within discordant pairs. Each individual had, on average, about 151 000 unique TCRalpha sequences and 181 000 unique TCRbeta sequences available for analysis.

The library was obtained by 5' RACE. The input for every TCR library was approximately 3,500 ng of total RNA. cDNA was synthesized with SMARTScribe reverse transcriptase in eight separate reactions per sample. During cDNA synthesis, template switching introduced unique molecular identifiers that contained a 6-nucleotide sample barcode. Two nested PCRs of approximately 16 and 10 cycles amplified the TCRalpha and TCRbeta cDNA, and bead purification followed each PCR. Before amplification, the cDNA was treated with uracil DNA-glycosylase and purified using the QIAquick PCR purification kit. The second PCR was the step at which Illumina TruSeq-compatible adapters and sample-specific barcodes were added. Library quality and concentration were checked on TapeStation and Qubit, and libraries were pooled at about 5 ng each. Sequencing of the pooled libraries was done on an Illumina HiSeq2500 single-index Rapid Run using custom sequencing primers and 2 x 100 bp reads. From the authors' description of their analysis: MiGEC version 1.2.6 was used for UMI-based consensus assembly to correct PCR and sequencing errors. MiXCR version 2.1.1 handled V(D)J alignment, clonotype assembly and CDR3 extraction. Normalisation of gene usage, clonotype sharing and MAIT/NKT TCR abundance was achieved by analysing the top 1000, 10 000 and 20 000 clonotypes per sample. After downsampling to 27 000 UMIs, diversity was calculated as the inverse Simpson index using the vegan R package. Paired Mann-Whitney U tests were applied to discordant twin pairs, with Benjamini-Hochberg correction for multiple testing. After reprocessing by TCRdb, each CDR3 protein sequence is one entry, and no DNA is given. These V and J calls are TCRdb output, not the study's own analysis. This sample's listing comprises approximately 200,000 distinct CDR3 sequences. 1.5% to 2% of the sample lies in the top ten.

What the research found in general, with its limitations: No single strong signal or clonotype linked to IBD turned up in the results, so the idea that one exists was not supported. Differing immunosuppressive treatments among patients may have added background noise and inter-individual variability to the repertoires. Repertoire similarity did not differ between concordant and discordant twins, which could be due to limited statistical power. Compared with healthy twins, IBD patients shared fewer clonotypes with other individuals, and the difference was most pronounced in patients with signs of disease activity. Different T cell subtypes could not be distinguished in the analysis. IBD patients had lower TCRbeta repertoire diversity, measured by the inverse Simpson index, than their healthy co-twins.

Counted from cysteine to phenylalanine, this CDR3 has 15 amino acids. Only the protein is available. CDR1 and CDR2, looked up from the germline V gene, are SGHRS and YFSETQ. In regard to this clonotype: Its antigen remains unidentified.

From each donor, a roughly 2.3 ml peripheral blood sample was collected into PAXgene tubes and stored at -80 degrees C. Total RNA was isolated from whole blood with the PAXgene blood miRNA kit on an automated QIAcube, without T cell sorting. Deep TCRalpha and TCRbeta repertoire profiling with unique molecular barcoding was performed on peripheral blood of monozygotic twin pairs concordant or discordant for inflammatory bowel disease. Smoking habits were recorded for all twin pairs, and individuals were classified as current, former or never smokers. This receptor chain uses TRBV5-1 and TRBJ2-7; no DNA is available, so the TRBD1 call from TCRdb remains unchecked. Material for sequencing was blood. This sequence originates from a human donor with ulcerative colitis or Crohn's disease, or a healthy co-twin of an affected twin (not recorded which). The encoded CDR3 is CASSLRTDRGSEQYF.